A selection of T cell receptor beta chains follows, all from one sample in a study of monozygotic twins with cystic fibrosis. The protocol was immunoSEQ multiplex PCR, while the TCRdb copy is restricted to in-frame clones and leaves out a portion. The sample yields 22,000 or so clones, roughly 89% seen once. Specimen: blood. All receptors derive from a woman aged 25 to 39 with cystic fibrosis. Both conserved end residues are part of each CDR3. A D gene is named only where the DNA matches it firmly.

>TRBV7-2|15|TRBJ2-5|-
TGTGCCAGCAGCTTGTTAGCTCGTAGGGGGGAGACCCAGTACTTC
CASSLLARRGETQYF
>TRBV5-1|17|TRBJ1-4|TRBD1
TGCGCCAGCAGCTTGGCCCTCGGACAGGGAACTAATGAAAAACTGTTTTTT
CASSLALGQGTNEKLFF
>TRBV10-1|12|TRBJ1-1|TRBD1
TGCGCCAGCAAGGGACAGGGCACTGAAGCTTTCTTT
CASKGQGTEAFF
>TRBV27|16|TRBJ2-7|-
TGTGCCAGCCGTTACTTTAGCCGGGGGCTTACCTACGAGCAGTACTTC
CASRYFSRGLTYEQYF
>TRBV19|14|TRBJ2-5|TRBD2
TGTGCCAGTAGTATCACTAGCGGCCAAGAGACCCAGTACTTC
CASSITSGQETQYF
>TRBV19|13|TRBJ1-5|-
TGTGCCAGTAGTATCTCAGGCAATCAGCCCCAGCATTTT
CASSISGNQPQHF
>TRBV19|13|TRBJ1-1|TRBD1
TGTGCCACCATGGACAGGGCGAACACTGAAGCTTTCTTT
CATMDRANTEAFF
>TRBV7-9|15|TRBJ1-6|TRBD1
TGTGCCAGCAGCATTCCGGGACAGGGAAATTCACCCCTCCACTTT
CASSIPGQGNSPLHF
>TRBV5-6|15|TRBJ2-1|TRBD1
TGTGCCAGCAGGGACGGGACAGGGGGTATCCATGAGCAGTTCTTC
CASRDGTGGIHEQFF
>TRBV7-9|15|TRBJ2-7|TRBD2
TGTGCCAGCAGCTTTAGCTTAACGGGGGGGAACGAGCAGTACTTC
CASSFSLTGGNEQYF
>TRBV6-1|17|TRBJ1-1|TRBD1
TGTGCCAGCAGTGACAGGGGGCGCGAGTTCATGAACACTGAAGCTTTCTTT
CASSDRGREFMNTEAFF
>TRBV30|12|TRBJ1-2|-
TGTGCCTGGAGTGTAAATCCATATGGCTACACCTTC
CAWSVNPYGYTF
>TRBV5-1|17|TRBJ2-3|TRBD2
TGCGCCAGCAGCATCGGGACTAGCGGACTATTCACAGATACGCAGTATTTT
CASSIGTSGLFTDTQYF